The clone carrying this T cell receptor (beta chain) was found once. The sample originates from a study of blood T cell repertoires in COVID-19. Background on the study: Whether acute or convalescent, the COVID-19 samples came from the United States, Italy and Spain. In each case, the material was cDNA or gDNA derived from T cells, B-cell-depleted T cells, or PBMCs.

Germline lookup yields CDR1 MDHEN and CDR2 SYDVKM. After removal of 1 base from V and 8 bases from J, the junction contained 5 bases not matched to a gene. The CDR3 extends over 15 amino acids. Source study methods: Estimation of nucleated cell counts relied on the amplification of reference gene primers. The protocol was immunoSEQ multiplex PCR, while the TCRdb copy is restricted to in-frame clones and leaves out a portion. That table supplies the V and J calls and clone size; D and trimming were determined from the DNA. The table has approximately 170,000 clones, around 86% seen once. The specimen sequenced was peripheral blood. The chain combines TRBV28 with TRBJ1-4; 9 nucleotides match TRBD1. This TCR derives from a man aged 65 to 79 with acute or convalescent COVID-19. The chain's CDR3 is CASSLYRGLGEKLFF. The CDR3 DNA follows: TGTGCCAGCAGTTTATACAGGGGGCTAGGGGAAAAACTGTTTTTT.